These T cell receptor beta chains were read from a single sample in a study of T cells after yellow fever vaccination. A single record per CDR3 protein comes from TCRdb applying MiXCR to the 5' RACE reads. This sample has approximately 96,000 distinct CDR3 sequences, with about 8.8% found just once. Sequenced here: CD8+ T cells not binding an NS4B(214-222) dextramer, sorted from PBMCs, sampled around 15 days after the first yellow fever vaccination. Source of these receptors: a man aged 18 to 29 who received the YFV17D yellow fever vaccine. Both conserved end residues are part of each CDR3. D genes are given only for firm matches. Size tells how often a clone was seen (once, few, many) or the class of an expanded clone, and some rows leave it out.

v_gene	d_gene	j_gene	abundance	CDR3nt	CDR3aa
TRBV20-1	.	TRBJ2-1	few	TGCAGTCCAGGGACCCTCACAGGGTATGAGCAGTTCTTC	CSPGTLTGYEQFF
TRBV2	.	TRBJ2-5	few	TGTGCCAGTCAGCGTAGCGAGACCCAGTACTTC	CASQRSETQYF
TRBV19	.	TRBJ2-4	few	TGTGCCAGTAGTACCAACTTAGCCAAAAACATTCAGTACTTC	CASSTNLAKNIQYF
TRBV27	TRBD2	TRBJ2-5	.	TGTGCCAGCAGTTTTAGCGGGGGGCCGTTGGAGACCCAGTACTTC	CASSFSGGPLETQYF
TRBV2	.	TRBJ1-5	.	TGTGCCAGCAGTGGCGGGTCAACAGGGTATAGCAATCAGCCCCAGCATTTT	CASSGGSTGYSNQPQHF
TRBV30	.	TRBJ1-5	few	TGTGCCTGGAGTGTTCCGGGGACGGGTCAGCCCCAGCATTTT	CAWSVPGTGQPQHF
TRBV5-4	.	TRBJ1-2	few	TGTGCCAGCAGCTTGTTGGGGGAGGACACCTTC	CASSLLGEDTF
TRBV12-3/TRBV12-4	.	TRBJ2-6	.	TGTGCCAGCAGTTTAGGCCCGAGAGGGGCCAACGTCCTGACTTTC	CASSLGPRGANVLTF
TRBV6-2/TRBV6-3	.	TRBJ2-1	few	TGTGCCAGCAGTTCTTGGTTTGAGCAGTTCTTC	CASSSWFEQFF
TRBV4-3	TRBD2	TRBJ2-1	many	TGCGCCAGCAGCCAGAGGGGCCTAGCGGGGGCGAATGAGCAGTTCTTC	CASSQRGLAGANEQFF
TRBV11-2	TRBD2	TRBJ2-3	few	TGTGCCAGCAGCTTCCCTAGCGGGGCCTACACAGATACGCAGTATTTT	CASSFPSGAYTDTQYF
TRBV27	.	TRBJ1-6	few	TGTGCCAGCAGTTTCAACAGCTATAATTCACCCCTCCACTTT	CASSFNSYNSPLHF
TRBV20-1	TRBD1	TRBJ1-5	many	TGCAGTGCTAGAGATGACAGGGACTATCAGCCCCAGCATTTT	CSARDDRDYQPQHF
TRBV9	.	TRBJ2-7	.	TGTGCCAGCAGCGTTGCTGAGCGTCTATCCGAGCAGTACTTC	CASSVAERLSEQYF
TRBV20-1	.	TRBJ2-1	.	TGCAGTGCTAGAGATGTCGGCCGGGTTGAGCAGTTCTTC	CSARDVGRVEQFF
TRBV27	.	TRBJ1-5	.	TGTGCCAGCAGTACTTTCAATCAGCCCCAGCATTTT	CASSTFNQPQHF
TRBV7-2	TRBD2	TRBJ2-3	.	TGTGCCAGCAGTTGGACTAGCGGGGGAAGCACAGATACGCAGTATTTT	CASSWTSGGSTDTQYF
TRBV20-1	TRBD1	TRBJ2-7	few	TGCAGTGCTAGCGACAGGGGGGAAACCTACGAGCAGTACTTC	CSASDRGETYEQYF